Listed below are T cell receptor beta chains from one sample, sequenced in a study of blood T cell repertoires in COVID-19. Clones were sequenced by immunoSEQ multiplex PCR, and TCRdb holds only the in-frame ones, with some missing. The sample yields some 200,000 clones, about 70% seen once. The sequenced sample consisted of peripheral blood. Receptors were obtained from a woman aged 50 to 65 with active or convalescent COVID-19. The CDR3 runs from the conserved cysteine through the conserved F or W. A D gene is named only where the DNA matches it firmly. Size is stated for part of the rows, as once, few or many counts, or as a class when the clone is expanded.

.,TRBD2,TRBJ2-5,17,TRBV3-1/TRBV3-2,CASSQGEAGGIQETQYF,TGTGCCAGCAGCCAAGGCGAGGCGGGGGGGATCCAAGAGACCCAGTACTTC
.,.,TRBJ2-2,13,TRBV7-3,CASSPDSTGELFF,TGTGCCAGCAGCCCGGACAGCACCGGGGAGCTGTTTTTT
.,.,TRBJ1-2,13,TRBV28,CASSLDTDYGYTF,TGTGCCAGCAGTTTGGACACCGACTATGGCTACACCTTC
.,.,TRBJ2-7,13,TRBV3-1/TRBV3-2,CASSPRWRSEQYF,TGTGCCAGCAGCCCACGGTGGAGGAGCGAGCAGTACTTC
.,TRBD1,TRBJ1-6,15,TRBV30,CGVTGPSSYNSPLHF,TGTGGGGTGACAGGGCCAAGCTCCTATAATTCACCCCTCCACTTT
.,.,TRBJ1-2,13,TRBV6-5,CASTPTGLYGYTF,TGTGCCAGCACCCCGACAGGTCTCTATGGCTACACCTTC
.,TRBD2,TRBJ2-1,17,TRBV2,CASSEAGRGGGYNEQFF,TGTGCCAGCAGTGAAGCCGGGAGGGGAGGGGGCTACAATGAGCAGTTCTTC
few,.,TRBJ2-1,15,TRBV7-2,CASSLGQQSYNEQFF,TGTGCCAGCAGCTTAGGACAGCAATCTTACAATGAGCAGTTCTTC
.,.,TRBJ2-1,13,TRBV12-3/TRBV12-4,CASTPDSHNEQFF,TGTGCCAGCACTCCAGACAGCCACAATGAGCAGTTCTTC
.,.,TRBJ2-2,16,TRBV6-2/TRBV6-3,CASSYSGLARAGELFF,TGTGCCAGCAGTTACAGCGGGTTGGCTAGGGCCGGGGAGCTGTTTTTT
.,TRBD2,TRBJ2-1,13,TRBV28,CASSSKLAGPQFF,TGTGCCAGCAGTTCCAAACTAGCGGGGCCGCAGTTCTTC
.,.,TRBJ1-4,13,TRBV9,CASSPPYAEKLFF,TGTGCCAGCAGCCCACCTTATGCGGAAAAACTGTTTTTT
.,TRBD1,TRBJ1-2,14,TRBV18,CASSPPTGFYGYTF,TGTGCCAGCTCACCACCGACAGGGTTCTATGGCTACACCTTC
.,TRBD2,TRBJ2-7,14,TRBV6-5,CASSSGLESYEQYF,TGTGCCAGCAGCTCGGGACTAGAAAGCTACGAGCAGTACTTC
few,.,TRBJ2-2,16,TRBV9,CASSVEAVGNTGELFF,TGTGCCAGCAGCGTAGAAGCGGTTGGGAACACCGGGGAGCTGTTTTTT
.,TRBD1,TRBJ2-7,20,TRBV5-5,CASSPKPQGAGALSSYEQYF,TGTGCCAGCAGCCCCAAGCCACAGGGGGCGGGGGCACTGAGCTCCTACGAGCAGTACTTC
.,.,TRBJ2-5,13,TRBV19,CASSTTFQETQYF,TGTGCCAGTAGTACGACTTTCCAAGAGACCCAGTACTTC
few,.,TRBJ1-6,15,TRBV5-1,CASSIDSSYNSPLHF,TGCGCCAGCAGCATAGATAGCTCCTATAATTCACCCCTCCACTTT
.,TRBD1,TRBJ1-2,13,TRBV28,CASSTYRGYGYTF,TGTGCCAGCAGTACTTACAGGGGCTATGGCTACACCTTC
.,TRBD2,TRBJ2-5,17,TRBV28,CASSPWGLAGNQETQYF,TGTGCCAGCAGCCCCTGGGGACTAGCAGGGAACCAAGAGACCCAGTACTTC
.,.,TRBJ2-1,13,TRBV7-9,CASSPTGTNEQFF,TGTGCCAGCAGCCCCACAGGAACGAATGAGCAGTTCTTC
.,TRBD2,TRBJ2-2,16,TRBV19,CASSSGTSDNTGELFF,TGTGCCAGTAGCTCCGGGACTAGCGACAACACCGGGGAGCTGTTTTTT
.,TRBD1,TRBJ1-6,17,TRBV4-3,CASSPGQASSYNSPLHF,TGCGCCAGCAGCCCCGGACAGGCGAGCTCCTATAATTCACCCCTCCACTTT
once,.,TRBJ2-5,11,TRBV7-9,CASTTGETQYF,TGTGCCAGCACAACAGGAGAGACCCAGTACTTC
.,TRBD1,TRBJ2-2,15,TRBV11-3,CASSLGQGDTGELFF,TGTGCCAGCAGCTTAGGACAGGGAGACACCGGGGAGCTGTTTTTT
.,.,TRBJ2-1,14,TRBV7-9,CASSFSTGYNEQFF,TGTGCCAGCAGCTTTAGTACGGGGTACAATGAGCAGTTCTTC
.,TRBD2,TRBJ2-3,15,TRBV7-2,CASTIAGVPTDTQYF,TGTGCCAGCACTATAGCGGGGGTACCCACAGATACGCAGTATTTT
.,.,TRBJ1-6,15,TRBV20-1,CSASPQGSYNSPLHF,TGCAGTGCTAGTCCACAGGGATCCTATAATTCACCCCTCCACTTT
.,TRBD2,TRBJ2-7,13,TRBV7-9,CASSPNGGYEQYF,TGTGCCAGCAGCCCAAACGGGGGGTACGAGCAGTACTTC
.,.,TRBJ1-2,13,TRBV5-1,CASSSGVNYGYTF,TGCGCCAGCAGCTCGGGAGTTAACTATGGCTACACCTTC
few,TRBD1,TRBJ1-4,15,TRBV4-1,CASSRQGTSNEKLFF,TGCGCCAGCAGCCGACAGGGCACCTCTAATGAAAAACTGTTTTTT
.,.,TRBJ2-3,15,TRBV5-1,CASSFGVPSTDTQYF,TGCGCCAGCAGCTTCGGGGTTCCAAGCACAGATACGCAGTATTTT
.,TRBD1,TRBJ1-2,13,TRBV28,CASRMPGQGMHTF,TGTGCCAGCAGGATGCCGGGACAGGGGATGCACACCTTC
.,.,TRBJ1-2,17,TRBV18,CASSPRRVEEEGYGYTF,TGTGCCAGCTCACCCCGACGAGTGGAAGAGGAGGGTTATGGCTACACCTTC
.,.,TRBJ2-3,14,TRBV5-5,CASSWQGGTDTQYF,TGTGCCAGCAGCTGGCAGGGAGGAACAGATACGCAGTATTTT
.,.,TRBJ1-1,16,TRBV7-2,CASSFGRQGMGTEAFF,TGTGCCAGCAGCTTTGGGCGGCAGGGGATGGGTACTGAAGCTTTCTTT
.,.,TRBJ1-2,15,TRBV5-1,CASSSTAAANYGYTF,TGCGCCAGCAGCTCCACAGCGGCTGCAAACTATGGCTACACCTTC
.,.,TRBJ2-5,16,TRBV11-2,CASSSGTAAGGETQYF,TGTGCCAGCAGCTCTGGGACAGCCGCCGGGGGAGAGACCCAGTACTTC
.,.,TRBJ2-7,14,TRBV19,CASSGGGTAGEQYF,TGTGCCAGTAGTGGTGGGGGGACAGCGGGCGAGCAGTACTTC
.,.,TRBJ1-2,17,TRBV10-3,CAISESTPRGTNYGYTF,TGTGCCATCAGTGAGTCGACACCCCGGGGGACTAACTATGGCTACACCTTC
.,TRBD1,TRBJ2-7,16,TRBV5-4,CASSYSGTGNFYEQYF,TGTGCCAGCAGCTACTCCGGGACAGGGAATTTCTACGAGCAGTACTTC
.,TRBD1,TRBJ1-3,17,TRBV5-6,CASSFGQGLYSGNTIYF,TGTGCCAGCAGCTTCGGACAGGGGTTGTACTCTGGAAACACCATATATTTT
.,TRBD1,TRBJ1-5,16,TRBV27,CARDTGGLRLHQPQHF,TGTGCCAGAGATACAGGGGGCCTACGGTTACATCAGCCCCAGCATTTT
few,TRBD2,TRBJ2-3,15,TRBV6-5,CASSYPGRGADTQYF,TGTGCCAGCAGTTACCCCGGGAGGGGGGCAGATACGCAGTATTTT
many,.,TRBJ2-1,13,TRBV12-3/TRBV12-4,CASSLVPSNEQFF,TGTGCCAGCAGTTTAGTCCCCAGCAATGAGCAGTTCTTC
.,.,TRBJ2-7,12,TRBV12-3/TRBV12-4,CASRGEAYEQYF,TGTGCCAGCAGGGGGGAGGCCTACGAGCAGTACTTC
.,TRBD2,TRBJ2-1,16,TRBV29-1,CSVEAETSGFGGGQFF,TGCAGCGTTGAAGCGGAGACTAGCGGGTTCGGGGGAGGGCAGTTCTTC
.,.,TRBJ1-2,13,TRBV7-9,CASSLEQGGGYTF,TGTGCCAGCAGCTTAGAACAGGGCGGGGGCTACACCTTC
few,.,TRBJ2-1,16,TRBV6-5,CASSYRGSRLNNEQFF,TGTGCCAGCAGTTACAGAGGGTCGCGTCTGAACAATGAGCAGTTCTTC
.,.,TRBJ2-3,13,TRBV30,CAWTRGLADTQYF,TGTGCCTGGACTAGGGGGTTGGCAGATACGCAGTATTTT
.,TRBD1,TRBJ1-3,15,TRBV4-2,CASSQATGVGNTIYF,TGTGCCAGCAGCCAAGCGACAGGGGTAGGAAACACCATATATTTT
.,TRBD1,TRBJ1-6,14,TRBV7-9,CASSQRQGSSPLHF,TGTGCCAGCAGTCAACGACAGGGGAGTTCACCCCTCCACTTT
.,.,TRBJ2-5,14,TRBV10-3,CAISGGPGRETQYF,TGTGCCATCAGTGGTGGCCCCGGGAGAGAGACCCAGTACTTC